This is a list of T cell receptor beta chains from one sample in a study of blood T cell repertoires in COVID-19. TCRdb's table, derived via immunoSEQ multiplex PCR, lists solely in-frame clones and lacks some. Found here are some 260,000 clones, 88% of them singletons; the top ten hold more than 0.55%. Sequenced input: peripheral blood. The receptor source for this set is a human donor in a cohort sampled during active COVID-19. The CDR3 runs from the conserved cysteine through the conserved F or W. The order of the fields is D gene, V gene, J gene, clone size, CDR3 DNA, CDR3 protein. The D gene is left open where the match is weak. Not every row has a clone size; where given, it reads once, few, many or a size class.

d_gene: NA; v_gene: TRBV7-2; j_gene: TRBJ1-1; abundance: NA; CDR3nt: TGTGCCAGCAGCTTAGTTCGGGGGATGAACACTGAAGCTTTCTTT; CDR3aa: CASSLVRGMNTEAFF
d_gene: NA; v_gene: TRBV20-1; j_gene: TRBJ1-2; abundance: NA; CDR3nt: TGCAGTGCTAGTCCTGAGGTTGGCTATGGCTACACCTTC; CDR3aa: CSASPEVGYGYTF
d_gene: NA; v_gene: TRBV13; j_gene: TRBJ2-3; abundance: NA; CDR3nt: TGTGCCAGCAGCGCCCCCGTGCGGGGAGCAGATACGCAGTATTTT; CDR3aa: CASSAPVRGADTQYF
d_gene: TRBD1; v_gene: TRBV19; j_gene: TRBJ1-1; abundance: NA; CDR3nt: TGTGCCAGTAGTAGACAGGGAATTCTGAACACTGAAGCTTTCTTT; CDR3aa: CASSRQGILNTEAFF
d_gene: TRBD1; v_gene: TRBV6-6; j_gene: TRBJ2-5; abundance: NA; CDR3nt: TGTGCCAGCAGGTCGACGGGACAGGGCAGAGAGACCCAGTACTTC; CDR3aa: CASRSTGQGRETQYF
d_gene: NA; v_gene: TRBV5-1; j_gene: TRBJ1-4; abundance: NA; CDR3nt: TGCGCCAGCAGTTATGCCAGCGGGAAAAATGAAAAACTGTTTTTT; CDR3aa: CASSYASGKNEKLFF
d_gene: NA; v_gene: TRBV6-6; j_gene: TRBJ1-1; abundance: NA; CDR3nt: TGTGCCAGCAGTTATCACGGGGGGAACACTGAAGCTTTCTTT; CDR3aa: CASSYHGGNTEAFF
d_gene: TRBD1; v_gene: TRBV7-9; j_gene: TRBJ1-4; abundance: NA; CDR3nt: TGTGCCAGCAGCTCGGGACAGAATAATGAAAAACTGTTTTTT; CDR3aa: CASSSGQNNEKLFF
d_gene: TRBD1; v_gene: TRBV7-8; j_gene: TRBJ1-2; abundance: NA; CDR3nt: TGTGCCAGCAGCGCTAGGGACAGGGGGGATGGCTACACCTTC; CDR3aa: CASSARDRGDGYTF
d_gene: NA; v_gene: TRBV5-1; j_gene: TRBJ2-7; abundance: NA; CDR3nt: TGCGCCAGCAGCTTGGCGTTTGGAGGTAAAAAATACGAGCAGTACTTC; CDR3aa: CASSLAFGGKKYEQYF
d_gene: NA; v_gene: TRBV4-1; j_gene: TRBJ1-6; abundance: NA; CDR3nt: TGCGCCAGCAGCCAAGGGGGCTCACCCCTCCACTTT; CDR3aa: CASSQGGSPLHF
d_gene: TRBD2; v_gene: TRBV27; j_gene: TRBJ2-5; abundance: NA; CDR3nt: TGTGCCAGCAGTTTTGGTAGCGGGAGAGGCGAGACCCAGTACTTC; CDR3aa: CASSFGSGRGETQYF
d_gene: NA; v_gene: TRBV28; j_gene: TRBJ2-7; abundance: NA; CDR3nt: TGTGCCAGCAGTTCCCCCTCCTCCAAACTAGTTACCGAGCAGTACTTC; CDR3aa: CASSSPSSKLVTEQYF
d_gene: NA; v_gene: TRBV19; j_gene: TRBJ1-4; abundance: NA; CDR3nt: TGTGCCAGTAGTCCCGGAGCGAGGGGGATCGGGAATGAAAAACTGTTTTTT; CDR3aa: CASSPGARGIGNEKLFF
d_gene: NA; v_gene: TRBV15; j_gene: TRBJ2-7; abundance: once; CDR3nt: TGTGCCACCAGCAGAGCTGAGGAGCAGTACTTC; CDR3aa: CATSRAEEQYF
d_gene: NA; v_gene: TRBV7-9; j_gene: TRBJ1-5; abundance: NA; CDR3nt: TGTGCCAGCAGCGGGGGACACGGACCCTATCAGCCCCAGCATTTT; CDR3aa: CASSGGHGPYQPQHF
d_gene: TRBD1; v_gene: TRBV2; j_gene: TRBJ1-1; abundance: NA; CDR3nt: TGTGCCAGCAGGCAGGACAGGGGACCCAGGAGGGCTTTCTTT; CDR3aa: CASRQDRGPRRAFF
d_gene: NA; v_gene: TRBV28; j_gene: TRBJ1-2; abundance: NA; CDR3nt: TGTGCCAGCAGTTTCGGAGGGGCAAGATATGGCTACACCTTC; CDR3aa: CASSFGGARYGYTF
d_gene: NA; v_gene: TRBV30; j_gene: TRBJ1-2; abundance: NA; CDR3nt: TGTGCCTGGAGTCCCCCGGGGGATAACTATGGCTACACCTTC; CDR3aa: CAWSPPGDNYGYTF
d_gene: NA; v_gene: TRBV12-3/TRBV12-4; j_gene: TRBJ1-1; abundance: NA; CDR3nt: TGTGCCAGCAGTTCTGACAGGTACACTGAAGCTTTCTTT; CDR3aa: CASSSDRYTEAFF
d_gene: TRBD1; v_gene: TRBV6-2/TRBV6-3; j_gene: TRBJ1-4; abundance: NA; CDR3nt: TGTGCCAGCAGCCCTCAGTCTCGGCGAAATTGGGACAGGGTATGGGTGGCTAATGAAAAACTGTTTTTT; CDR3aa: CASSPQSRRNWDRVWVANEKLFF
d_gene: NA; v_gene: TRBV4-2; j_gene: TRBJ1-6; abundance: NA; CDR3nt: TGTGCCAGCAGCCCCACGGTTTCGGAGCCTAATTCACCCCTCCACTTT; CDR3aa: CASSPTVSEPNSPLHF
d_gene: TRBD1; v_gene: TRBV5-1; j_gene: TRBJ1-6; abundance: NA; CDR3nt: TGCGCCAGCAGCGCCTCCTCGGGACAGGGGGCAGGGTCCTATAATTCACCCCTCCACTTT; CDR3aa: CASSASSGQGAGSYNSPLHF
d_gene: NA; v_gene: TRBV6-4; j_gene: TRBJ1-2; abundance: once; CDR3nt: TGTGCCAGCAGAGACGGGGAGGCGAGAGAAAGGAGCTATGGCTACACCTTC; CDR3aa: CASRDGEARERSYGYTF
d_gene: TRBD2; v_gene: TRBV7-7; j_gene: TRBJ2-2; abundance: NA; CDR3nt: TGTGCCAGCAGCCAGACTAGCAGCACGAACACCGGGGAGCTGTTTTTT; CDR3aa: CASSQTSSTNTGELFF
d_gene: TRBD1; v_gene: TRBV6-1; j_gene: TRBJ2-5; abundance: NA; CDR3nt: TGTGCCAGCAGAGAGGGGGCCCAAGAGACCCAGTACTTC; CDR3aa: CASREGAQETQYF
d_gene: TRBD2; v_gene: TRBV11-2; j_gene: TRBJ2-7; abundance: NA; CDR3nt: TGTGCCAGCAGCTTATTGAGGACTAGCGGGGCCTACTCCTACGAGCAGTACTTC; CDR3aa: CASSLLRTSGAYSYEQYF
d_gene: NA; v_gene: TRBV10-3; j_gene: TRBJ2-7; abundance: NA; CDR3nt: TGTGCCATCAGTGAGGCGGGGACGAGTTCCTACGAGCAGTACTTC; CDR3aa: CAISEAGTSSYEQYF
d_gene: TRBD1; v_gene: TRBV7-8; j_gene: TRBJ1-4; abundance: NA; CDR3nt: TGTGCCAGCAGCCTGGACAGGGTTGGTAATGAAAAACTGTTTTTT; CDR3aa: CASSLDRVGNEKLFF
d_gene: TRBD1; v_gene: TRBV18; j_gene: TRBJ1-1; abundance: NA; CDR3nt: TGTGCCAGCTCACCACCACAGGGGGAGCTGTGGGCGAACACTGAAGCTTTCTTT; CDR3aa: CASSPPQGELWANTEAFF
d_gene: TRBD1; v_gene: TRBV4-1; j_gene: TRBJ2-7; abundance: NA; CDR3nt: TGCGCCAGCAGTTCCGGACAGGGGAGAACCCACTACGAGCAGTACTTC; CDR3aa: CASSSGQGRTHYEQYF
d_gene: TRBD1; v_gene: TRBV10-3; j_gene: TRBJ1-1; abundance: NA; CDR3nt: TGTGCCATCTCCGACAGGGGAACTGAAGCTTTCTTT; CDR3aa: CAISDRGTEAFF
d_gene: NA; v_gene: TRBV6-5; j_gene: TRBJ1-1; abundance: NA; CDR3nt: TGTGCCAGCAGCCCATCAACAGGGAACACTGAAGCTTTCTTT; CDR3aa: CASSPSTGNTEAFF
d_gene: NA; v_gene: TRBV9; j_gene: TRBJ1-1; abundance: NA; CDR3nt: TGTGCCAGCAGCGTAGAGCCGGGAGAGAGGGAAGCTTTCTTT; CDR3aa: CASSVEPGEREAFF
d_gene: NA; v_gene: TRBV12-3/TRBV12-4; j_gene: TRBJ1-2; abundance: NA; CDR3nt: TGTGCCAGCACCCTTGGAGGCTATGGCTACACCTTC; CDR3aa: CASTLGGYGYTF
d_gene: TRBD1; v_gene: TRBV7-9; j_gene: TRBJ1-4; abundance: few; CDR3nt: TGTGCCAGCAGCTTAGCGGCAGGGGGTGAAAAACTGTTTTTT; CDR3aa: CASSLAAGGEKLFF
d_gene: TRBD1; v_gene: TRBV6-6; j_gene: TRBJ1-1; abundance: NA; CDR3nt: TGTGCCAGCAGACAACCGGGACAGGGGGGTTGGGGTGAAGCTTTCTTT; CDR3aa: CASRQPGQGGWGEAFF
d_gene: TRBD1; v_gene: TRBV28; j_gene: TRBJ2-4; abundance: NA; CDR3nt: TGTGCCAGCAGGCAACAGGGGACGGTTCAGTACTTC; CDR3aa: CASRQQGTVQYF
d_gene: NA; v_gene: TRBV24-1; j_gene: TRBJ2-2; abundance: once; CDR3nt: TGTGCCACCAGTGACCCTGGAGGGGCTGACACCGGGGAGCTGTTTTTT; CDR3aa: CATSDPGGADTGELFF
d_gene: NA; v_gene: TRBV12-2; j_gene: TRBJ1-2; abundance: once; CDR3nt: TGTGCAAGTCGCGCTAGGGGGGGCGATTCTAACTATGGCTACACCTTC; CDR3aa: CASRARGGDSNYGYTF
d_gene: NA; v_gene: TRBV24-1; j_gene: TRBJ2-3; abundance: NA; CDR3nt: TGTGCCACCTCGCAGTCAGATACGCAGTATTTT; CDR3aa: CATSQSDTQYF
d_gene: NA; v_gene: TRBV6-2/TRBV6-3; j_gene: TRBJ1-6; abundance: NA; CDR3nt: TGTGCCAGCAGTTACGGGCCAGAGAATTCACCCCTCCACTTT; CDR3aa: CASSYGPENSPLHF